The 30 T cell receptor beta chains below were found in one sample sequenced in a study of blood T cell repertoires in COVID-19. Here immunoSEQ multiplex PCR was the method, and the copy in TCRdb shows in-frame clones only, minus some. The data hold just over 300,000 clones, with over 85% observed a single time. The sample taken for sequencing was peripheral blood. The receptors come from a woman aged 30 to 39 with COVID-19, enrolled during active disease.

This clone appeared once. The rearrangement uses TRBV24-1 and TRBJ2-5; TRBD2 matches at 7 bases. The CDR3 sequence is 17 residues long. The V gene's germline CDR1 is KGHDR and CDR2 SFDVKD. Trimming took 5 bases from V and 4 from J; bases not matched to a gene: 15. CDR3 in DNA: TGTGCCACCAGTGCTACTCCCCCCTCCTGGGGGGGAGAGACCCAGTACTTC. Translation: CATSATPPSWGGETQYF.

The V call is TRBV10-2, the J call TRBJ1-5; a weak D match, TRBD1 (6 bases). Germline CDR1 is WSHSY and CDR2 is SAAADI. The length of the CDR3 is 13 residues. The V gene lost 5 bases and the J gene lost 6 bases, with 11 bases spanning the gap. The CDR3 region is CASSTGLGQPQHF. CDR3 bases: TGCGCCAGCAGTACAGGGCTAGGTCAGCCCCAGCATTTT.

The rearrangement uses TRBV11-3 and TRBJ1-2, with D tentatively TRBD1 (6 bases). Per germline, CDR1 SGHNT and CDR2 YENEEA. V shed 0 bases and J shed 2 bases, with 10 bases lying between them. The CDR3 has 15 residues. The chain's CDR3 is CASSLDPRGNYGYTF. DNA for the CDR3: TGTGCCAGCAGCTTAGATCCCAGGGGAAACTATGGCTACACCTTC. Variable domain in full (rest from reference TRBV11-3 and TRBJ1-2): EAGVVQSPRYKIIEKKQPVAFWCNPISGHNTLYWYLQNLGQGPELLIRYENEEAVDDSQLPKDRFSAERLKGVDSTLKIQPAELGDSAVYLCASSLDPRGNYGYTFGSGTRLTVV.

The chain combines TRBV7-3 with TRBJ2-1; weak D call: TRBD2 (5 bases). V dropped 3 bases and J dropped 5 bases, with 14 bases sitting between them. Germline V gene lookup returns CDR1 SGHTA and CDR2 FQGTGA. CDR3 length: 15 residues. CDR3 DNA: TGTGCCAGCAGCTTTGCGGGTGGTATGAACAATGAGCAGTTCTTC. Translating gives CASSFAGGMNNEQFF.

The chain couples TRBV7-9 to TRBJ2-5, with D tentatively TRBD2 (5 bases). The CDR3 is made up of 13 amino acids. V lost 8 bases and J lost 4, with 14 bases in between. CDR1 and CDR2 from the germline V gene are SEHNR and FQNEAQ (reference sequence). The CDR3 sequence: CASGVDSRETQYF. The CDR3, as DNA: TGTGCCAGCGGCGTGGACTCTCGAGAGACCCAGTACTTC.

The genes are TRBV6-6 and TRBJ1-2; D is perhaps TRBD1 (5 bases). Germline-derived CDR1 and CDR2 are MNHNY and SVGAGI (reference sequence). V lost 6 bases to trimming and J lost 2 bases, with 16 bases between them. The CDR3 sequence is 15 residues long. The CDR3 DNA follows: TGTGCCAGCAGGCCTCCAGGGAACACAAACTATGGCTACACCTTC. Translation: CASRPPGNTNYGYTF.

This chain joins TRBV5-1 and TRBJ1-1; TRBD1 matches 7 bases. J was trimmed by 4 bases and V by 4 bases; bases with no gene match: 10. Per the germline V gene, CDR1 is SGHRS and CDR2 is YFSETQ. The CDR3 spans 15 residues. The CDR3 here is CASSPGGLTFTEAFF. CDR3 nucleotides: TGCGCCAGCAGCCCAGGGGGGCTCACTTTCACTGAAGCTTTCTTT. The full variable domain, rest sourced from reference TRBV5-1 and TRBJ1-1, is KAGVTQTPRYLIKTRGQQVTLSCSPISGHRSVSWYQQTPGQGLQFLFEYFSETQRNKGNFPGRFSGRQFSNSRSEMNVSTLELGDSALYLCASSPGGLTFTEAFFGQGTRLTVV.

This chain connects TRBV30 to TRBJ1-6, with D possibly being TRBD1 (5 bases). The CDR3 extends over 15 amino acids. Trimming pared 4 bases from V and 4 bases from J, leaving 14 bases between. Germline assignment: CDR1 GTSNPN and CDR2 SVGIG (reference sequence). The CDR3 reads CAWTGRGTYNSPLHF. The CDR3 coding sequence is TGTGCCTGGACAGGGCGAGGAACGTATAATTCACCCCTCCACTTT.

V is TRBV5-6 and J is TRBJ1-6, with TRBD1 matching 7 bases. Trimming removed 3 bases from V and 11 bases from J; junction bases left unmatched: 2. Germline V CDR1 and CDR2: SGHDT, YYEEEE. The length of the CDR3 is 12 residues. In nucleotides, the CDR3 is TGTGCCAGCAGCTCGACAGGGACACCCCTCCACTTT. Translation: CASSSTGTPLHF.

V is TRBV6-2 or TRBV6-3 and J is TRBJ1-1; no clear D gene. Germline CDR1 MNHEY, CDR2 SVGEGT. CDR3 length: 13 residues. V gave up 4 bases and J gave up 7 bases, with 13 bases separating them. The CDR3 protein is CASSSRQYREAFF. The CDR3 nucleotides are TGTGCCAGCAGTTCTCGACAATACCGTGAAGCTTTCTTT.

The chain is built from TRBV27 and TRBJ1-6; 7 nucleotides line up with TRBD1. J was trimmed by 2 bases and V by 5 bases; bases with no gene match: 15. The CDR3 totals 19 residues. Germline V CDR1 and CDR2: MNHEY, SMNVEV (reference sequence). CDR3 in amino acids: CASSLDLSTGETYNSPLHF. The CDR3 DNA follows: TGTGCCAGCAGTCTAGACCTCTCTACAGGGGAAACCTATAATTCACCCCTCCACTTT.

The chain couples TRBV24-1 to TRBJ2-5, with D maybe TRBD2 (6 bases). V was clipped by 4 bases and J by 5 bases, with 19 bases between them. Germline CDR1 and CDR2: KGHDR and SFDVKD. The CDR3 consists of 16 residues. In nucleotides, the CDR3 is TGTGCCACCAGTGACAAAGGAACGGGGGTGGGGGAGACCCAGTACTTC. This codes for CATSDKGTGVGETQYF.

The chain couples TRBV15 to TRBJ1-1; a weak D match, TRBD1 (5 bases). There are 16 residues in the CDR3. The germline V gene encodes CDR1 LNHNV and CDR2 YYDKDF (reference sequence). V was trimmed by 1 base and J by 6 bases, leaving 18 bases between them. CDR3 sequence: CATSRVRGGGTAEAFF. The CDR3 region has the DNA TGTGCCACCAGCAGAGTCCGCGGTGGGGGGACGGCTGAAGCTTTCTTT.

The CDR3 spells CASSIQGSSYNEQFF. As DNA, the CDR3 is TGTGCCAGTAGTATACAGGGGAGCTCCTACAATGAGCAGTTCTTC. The rearrangement links TRBV19 to TRBJ2-1; maybe TRBD1 (6 bases). CDR3 length: 15 amino acids. Trimming left V 2 bases short and J 0 bases short, with 8 bases between. CDR1 is LNHDA and CDR2 is SQIVND in the germline V gene (reference sequence). Using reference TRBV19 and TRBJ2-1 for the parts outside the CDR3, the full variable domain is DGGITQSPKYLFRKEGQNVTLSCEQNLNHDAMYWYRQDPGQGLRLIYYSQIVNDFQKGDIAEGYSVSREKKESFPLTVTSAQKNPTAFYLCASSIQGSSYNEQFFGPGTRLTVL.

This chain joins TRBV3-1 (or the pseudogene TRBV3-2) and TRBJ2-1; 10 bases fit TRBD2. V shed 0 bases and J 6 bases; nucleotides not matched to a gene: 5. Germline values: CDR1 LGHDT, CDR2 YNNKEL (reference sequence). CDR3 length: 16 residues. CDR3 sequence (DNA): TGTGCCAGCAGCCAAGATCCCTGGACTAGCGGCAATGAGCAGTTCTTC. Encoded protein: CASSQDPWTSGNEQFF.

The chain has TRBV5-4 and TRBJ1-1, with 11 bases that match TRBD1. The CDR3 consists of 15 residues. Germline CDR1 reads SGHNT; CDR2 reads YYREEE (reference sequence). Germline trimming cut 2 bases from V and 7 bases from J; bases unmatched to any gene: 7. The CDR3 DNA reads TGTGCCAGCAGCTTCGGGACAGGGGGAACTGGTGAAGCTTTCTTT. This codes for CASSFGTGGTGEAFF.

V and J are TRBV3-1 (or the pseudogene TRBV3-2) and TRBJ2-5, with D possibly being TRBD2 (6 bases). The CDR3 is made up of 15 amino acids. Germline V gene data show CDR1 as LGHDT and CDR2 as YNNKEL (reference sequence). Trimming took 2 bases from V and 5 from J, leaving 15 bases between them. CDR3 amino acids: CASSQRGLALETQYF. Written as DNA, the CDR3 is TGTGCCAGCAGCCAAAGGGGTCTAGCGCTGGAGACCCAGTACTTC.

V and J are TRBV19 and TRBJ1-1, with D hard to call. The CDR3 runs to 14 residues. Germline V gene sequence: CDR1 LNHDA, CDR2 SQIVND (reference sequence). Trimming cost V 3 bases and J 5 bases, with 13 bases left between them. CDR3 coding DNA: TGTGCCAGTAGTATTCAGGCCGGGAATACTGAAGCTTTCTTT. Its protein product is CASSIQAGNTEAFF. The full variable domain, in which reference TRBV19 and TRBJ1-1 provide the parts outside the CDR3, is DGGITQSPKYLFRKEGQNVTLSCEQNLNHDAMYWYRQDPGQGLRLIYYSQIVNDFQKGDIAEGYSVSREKKESFPLTVTSAQKNPTAFYLCASSIQAGNTEAFFGQGTRLTVV.

The V and J genes are TRBV7-9 and TRBJ1-2; 8 bases fit TRBD1. The junction had 9 bases not matched to a gene; V was cut back by 7 bases and J by 8 bases. The CDR3 runs 13 residues. Germline V gives CDR1 SEHNR, CDR2 FQNEAQ (reference sequence). CDR3 nucleotide sequence: TGTGCCAGCACAGGGACAGGTTTAAGGGGCTACACCTTC. Amino acid sequence: CASTGTGLRGYTF.

The rearrangement links TRBV11-2 to TRBJ2-5, with a weak D call TRBD2 (7 bases). CDR3 length: 12 amino acids. The germline V gene has CDR1 SGHAT and CDR2 FQNNGV. V was pared by 8 bases and J by 5 bases, with 12 bases between. The CDR3: CASAGAGETQYF. CDR3 coding DNA: TGTGCCAGCGCGGGGGCCGGGGAGACCCAGTACTTC.

The V gene is TRBV15, the J gene TRBJ2-7; no firm D call. V lost 0 bases, J lost 7 bases, and 22 bases lay in between. CDR3 length: 17 residues. Germline CDR1 is LNHNV and CDR2 is YYDKDF (reference sequence). Written as DNA, the CDR3 is TGTGCCACCAGCAGAGATCCGACATCCTTCCACCATGGGGAGCAGTACGTC. Residues: CATSRDPTSFHHGEQYV.

V and J are TRBV2 and TRBJ1-6; 8 nucleotides line up with TRBD1. Germline V gene data show CDR1 as SNHLY and CDR2 as FYNNEI. The CDR3 consists of 15 residues. Trimming at V came to 7 bases and at J to 7 bases, leaving 9 bases not matched to a gene. This chain's CDR3 is CASKLRQGRNSPLHF. The CDR3 DNA reads as TGTGCCAGCAAACTAAGACAGGGGCGGAATTCACCCCTCCACTTT. Full variable domain (outside the CDR3, taken from reference TRBV2 and TRBJ1-6): EPEVTQTPSHQVTQMGQEVILRCVPISNHLYFYWYRQILGQKVEFLVSFYNNEISEKSEIFDDQFSVERPDGSNFTLKIRSTKLEDSAMYFCASKLRQGRNSPLHFGNGTRLTVT.

This clone is a singleton in its sample. The chain couples TRBV6-5 to TRBJ1-2; 9 bases match TRBD1. V lost 6 bases and J lost 7; bases outside the gene matches: 12. From germline, CDR1 is MNHEY and CDR2 SVGAGI. The CDR3 totals 15 residues. DNA of the CDR3: TGTGCCAGCAGAAAGACTACAGGGGGCGGGGGTGGCTACACCTTC. Amino acid sequence: CASRKTTGGGGGYTF.

The CDR3 loop is CASDELVSGTGELFF. As DNA, the CDR3 is TGTGCCAGCGACGAGTTGGTGTCGGGCACCGGGGAGCTGTTTTTT. V gene TRBV7-9 combines with J gene TRBJ2-2; D is ambiguous. The CDR3 contains 15 residues. V was cut by 8 bases and J by 4 bases, with 17 bases left in between. The V gene's germline CDR1 is SEHNR and CDR2 FQNEAQ (reference sequence).

The V call is TRBV18, the J call TRBJ2-1; D perhaps matches TRBD1 (6 bases). V gave up 0 bases and J gave up 12 bases, with 12 bases separating them. The CDR3 is 13 residues long. CDR1 is KGHSH, CDR2 LQKENI, per germline. The CDR3 here is CASSPPVGHGQFF. The CDR3 bases are TGTGCCAGCTCACCACCGGTGGGACACGGGCAGTTCTTC.

The genes are TRBV28 and TRBJ1-1; tentatively, D is TRBD1 (6 bases). Per germline, CDR1 MDHEN and CDR2 SYDVKM. CDR3 size: 13 residues. Trimming took off 7 bases at V and 5 bases at J, with 14 bases between the two ends. This chain's CDR3 is CASIPGGTTEAFF. In DNA, the CDR3 is TGTGCCAGCATTCCCGGGGGGACAACTGAAGCTTTCTTT.

As concerns this clone: The same CDR3 arises from other DNA sequences in this sample as well. This chain uses TRBV2 with TRBJ2-5; D perhaps matches TRBD1 (6 bases). Germline V CDR1 and CDR2: SNHLY, FYNNEI. CDR3 length: 13 amino acids. V was pared by 5 bases and J by 2 bases, with 9 bases between. CDR3 residues: CASSRDRQETQYF. The CDR3, as DNA: TGTGCCAGCAGTCGCGACAGGCAAGAGACCCAGTACTTC.

The rearrangement uses TRBV4-3 and TRBJ2-2; D gene uncertain. Germline CDR1 reads LGHNA; CDR2 reads YSLEER. V lost 2 bases to trimming and J lost 3 bases, with 4 bases between them. The CDR3 covers 13 residues. The CDR3 region has the DNA TGCGCCAGCAGCCAAACGGACACCGGGGAGCTGTTTTTT. It yields the protein CASSQTDTGELFF.

J is TRBJ1-1 and V is TRBV7-8; no clear D. The CDR3 has 13 amino acids. The V end lost 2 bases, the J end lost 5 bases, and 9 bases lay between the germline ends. Germline V lookup: CDR1 SGHVS, CDR2 FQNEAQ. As DNA, the CDR3 is TGTGCCAGCAGCTTAACCGAGGGAACTGAAGCTTTCTTT. This sequence encodes CASSLTEGTEAFF.

The V and J genes are TRBV4-3 and TRBJ2-1; 9 bases are a match to TRBD2. Losses at the gene ends were 0 bases for V and 8 bases for J; bases not matched to a gene: 5. This CDR3 is built from 15 residues. CDR1 and CDR2 (germline): LGHNA, YSLEER. The CDR3 spells CASSQDIAGVYEQFF. CDR3 coding DNA: TGCGCCAGCAGCCAAGATATAGCGGGGGTGTATGAGCAGTTCTTC.